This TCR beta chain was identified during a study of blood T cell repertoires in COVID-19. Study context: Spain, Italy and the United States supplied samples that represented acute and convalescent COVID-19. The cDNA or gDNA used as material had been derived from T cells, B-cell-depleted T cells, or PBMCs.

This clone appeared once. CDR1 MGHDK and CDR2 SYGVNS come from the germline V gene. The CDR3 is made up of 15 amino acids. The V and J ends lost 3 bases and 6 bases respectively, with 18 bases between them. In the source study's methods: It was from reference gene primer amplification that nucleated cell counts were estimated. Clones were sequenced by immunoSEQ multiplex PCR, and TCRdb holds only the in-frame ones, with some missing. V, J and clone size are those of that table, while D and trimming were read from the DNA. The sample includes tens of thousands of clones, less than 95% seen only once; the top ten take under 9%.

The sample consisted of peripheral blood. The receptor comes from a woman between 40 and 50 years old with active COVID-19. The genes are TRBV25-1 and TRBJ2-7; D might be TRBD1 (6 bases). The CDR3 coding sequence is TGTGCCAGCAGTGATCCCGGGACACTCGACTCCGAGCAGTACTTC. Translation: CASSDPGTLDSEQYF.